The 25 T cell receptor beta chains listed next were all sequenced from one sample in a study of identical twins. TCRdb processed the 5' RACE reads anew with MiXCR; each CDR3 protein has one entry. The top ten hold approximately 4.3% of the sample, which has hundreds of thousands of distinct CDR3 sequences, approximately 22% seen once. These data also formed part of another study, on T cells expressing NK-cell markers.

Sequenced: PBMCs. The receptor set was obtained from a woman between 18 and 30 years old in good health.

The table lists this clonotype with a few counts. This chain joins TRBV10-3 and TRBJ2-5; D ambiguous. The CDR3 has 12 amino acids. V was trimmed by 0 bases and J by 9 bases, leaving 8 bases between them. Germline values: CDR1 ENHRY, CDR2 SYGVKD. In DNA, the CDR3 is TGTGCCATCAGTGAGTCGTCCGCCCCCCAGTACTTC. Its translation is CAISESSAPQYF.

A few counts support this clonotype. This CDR3 is CAISEGAGGNEQFF. The CDR3 nucleotides are TGTGCCATCAGTGAAGGAGCGGGAGGAAATGAGCAGTTCTTC. The chain recombines TRBV10-3 with TRBJ2-1, with TRBD2 matching over 9 bases. The CDR3 length is 14 residues. CDR1 ENHRY and CDR2 SYGVKD come from the germline V gene. V lost 3 bases, J lost 7 bases, and 4 bases stayed unmatched.

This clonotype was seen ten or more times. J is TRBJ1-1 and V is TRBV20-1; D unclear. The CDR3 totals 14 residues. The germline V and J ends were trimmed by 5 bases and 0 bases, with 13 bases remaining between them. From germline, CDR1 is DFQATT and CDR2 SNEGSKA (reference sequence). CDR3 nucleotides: TGCAGTGCTCGCGTCCCCAGTGTGAACACTGAAGCTTTCTTT. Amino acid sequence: CSARVPSVNTEAFF.

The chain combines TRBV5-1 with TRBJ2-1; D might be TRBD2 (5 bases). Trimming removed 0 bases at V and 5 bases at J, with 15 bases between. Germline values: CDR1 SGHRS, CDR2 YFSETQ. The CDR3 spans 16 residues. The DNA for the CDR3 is TGCGCCAGCAGCTTGGCAATAGGGAGTGAAGACAATGAGCAGTTCTTC. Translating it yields CASSLAIGSEDNEQFF.

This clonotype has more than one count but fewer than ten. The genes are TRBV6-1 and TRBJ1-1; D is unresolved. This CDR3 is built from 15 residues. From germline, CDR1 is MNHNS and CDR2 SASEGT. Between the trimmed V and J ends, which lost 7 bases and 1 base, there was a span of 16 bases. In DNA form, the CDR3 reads TGTGCCAGCACCCTCGCGGAGGGAACGAACACTGAAGCTTTCTTT. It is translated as CASTLAEGTNTEAFF.

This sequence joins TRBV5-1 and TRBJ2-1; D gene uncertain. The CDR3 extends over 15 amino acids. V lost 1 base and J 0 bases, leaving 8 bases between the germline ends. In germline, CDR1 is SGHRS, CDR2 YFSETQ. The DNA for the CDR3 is TGCGCCAGCAGCTTGCGGCAGCCCTCCTACAATGAGCAGTTCTTC. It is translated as CASSLRQPSYNEQFF.

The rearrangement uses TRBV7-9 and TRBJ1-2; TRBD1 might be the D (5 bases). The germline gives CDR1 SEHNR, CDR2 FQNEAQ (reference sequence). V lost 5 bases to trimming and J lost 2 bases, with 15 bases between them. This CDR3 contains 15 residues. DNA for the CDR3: TGTGCCAGCAGCCTGCGTGGGGCATTAAACTATGGCTACACCTTC. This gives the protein CASSLRGALNYGYTF.

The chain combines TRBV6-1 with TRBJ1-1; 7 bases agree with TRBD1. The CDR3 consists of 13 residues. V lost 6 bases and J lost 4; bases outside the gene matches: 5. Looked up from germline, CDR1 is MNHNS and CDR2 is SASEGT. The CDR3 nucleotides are TGTGCCAGCAGGGGGACAGACCTCACTGAAGCTTTCTTT. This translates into CASRGTDLTEAFF.

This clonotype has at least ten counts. The CDR3 region is CSARDTYLKSGYTF. CDR3 nucleotides: TGCAGTGCTCGGGACACCTACCTAAAATCTGGCTACACCTTC. This chain joins TRBV20-1 and TRBJ1-2; possible D gene TRBD1, 6 bases. CDR3 length equals 14 residues. The germline V gene has CDR1 DFQATT and CDR2 SNEGSKA (reference sequence). V lost 5 bases, J lost 7 bases, and 20 bases lay in between.

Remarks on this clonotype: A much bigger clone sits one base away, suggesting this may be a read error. Written as DNA, the CDR3 is TGCGCCAGCAGCTACGGACAGTACAATGAGCAGCTCTTC. It specifies CASSYGQYNEQLF. This sequence joins TRBV5-1 and TRBJ2-1; possible D gene TRBD1, 6 bases. Germline V gives CDR1 SGHRS, CDR2 YFSETQ. This CDR3 region has 13 residues.

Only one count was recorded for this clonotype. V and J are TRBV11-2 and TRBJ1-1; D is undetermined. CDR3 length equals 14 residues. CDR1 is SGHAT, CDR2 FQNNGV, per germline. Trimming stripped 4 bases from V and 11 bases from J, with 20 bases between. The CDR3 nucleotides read TGTGCCAGCAGCTACACAGACGGAGGTCAGTGGGCTTTCTTT. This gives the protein CASSYTDGGQWAFF.

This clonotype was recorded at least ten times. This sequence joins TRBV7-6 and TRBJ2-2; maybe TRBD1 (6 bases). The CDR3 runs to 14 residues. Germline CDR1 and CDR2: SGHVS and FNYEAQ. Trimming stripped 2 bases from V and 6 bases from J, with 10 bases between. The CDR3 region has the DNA TGTGCCAGCAGCTTACAACAGGGACCCGGGGAGCTGTTTTTT. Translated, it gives CASSLQQGPGELFF.

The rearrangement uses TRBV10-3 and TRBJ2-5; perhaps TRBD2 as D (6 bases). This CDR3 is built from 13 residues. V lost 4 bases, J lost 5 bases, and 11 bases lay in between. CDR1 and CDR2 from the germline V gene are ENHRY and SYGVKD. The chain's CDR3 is CAISALGRETQYF. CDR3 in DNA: TGTGCCATCAGTGCATTAGGGAGGGAGACCCAGTACTTC.

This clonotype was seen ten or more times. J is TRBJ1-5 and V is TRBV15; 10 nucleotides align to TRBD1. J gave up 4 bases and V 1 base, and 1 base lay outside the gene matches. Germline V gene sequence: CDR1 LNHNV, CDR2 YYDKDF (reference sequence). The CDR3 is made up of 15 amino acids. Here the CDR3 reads CATSRAGQGNQPQHF. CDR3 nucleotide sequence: TGTGCCACCAGCAGAGCGGGACAGGGGAATCAGCCCCAGCATTTT.

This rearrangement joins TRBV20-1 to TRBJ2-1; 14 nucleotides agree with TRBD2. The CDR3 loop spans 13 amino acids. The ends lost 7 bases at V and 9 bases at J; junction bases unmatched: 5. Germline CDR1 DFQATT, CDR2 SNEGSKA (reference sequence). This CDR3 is CSVTSGRAREQFF. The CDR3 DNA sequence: TGCAGTGTGACTAGCGGGAGGGCCCGTGAGCAGTTCTTC.

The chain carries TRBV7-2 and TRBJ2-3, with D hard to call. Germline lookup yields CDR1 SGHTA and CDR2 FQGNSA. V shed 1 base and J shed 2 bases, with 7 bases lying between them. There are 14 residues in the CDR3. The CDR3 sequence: CASSLDRFTDTQYF. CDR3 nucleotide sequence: TGTGCCAGCAGCTTAGACAGATTCACAGATACGCAGTATTTT.

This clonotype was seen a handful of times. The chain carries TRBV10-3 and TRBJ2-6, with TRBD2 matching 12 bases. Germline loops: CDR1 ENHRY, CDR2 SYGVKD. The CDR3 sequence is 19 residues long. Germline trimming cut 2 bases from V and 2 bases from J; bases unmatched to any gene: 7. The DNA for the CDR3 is TGTGCCATCAGTGAGACCCGACTAGCGGGAGTCCCTGGGGCCAACGTCCTGACTTTC. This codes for CAISETRLAGVPGANVLTF.

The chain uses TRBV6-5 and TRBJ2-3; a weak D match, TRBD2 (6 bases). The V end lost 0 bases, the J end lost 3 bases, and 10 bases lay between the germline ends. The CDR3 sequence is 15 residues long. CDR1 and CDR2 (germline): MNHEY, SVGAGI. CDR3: CASSYSAGRTDTQYF. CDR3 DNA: TGTGCCAGCAGTTACTCGGCAGGGAGGACAGATACGCAGTATTTT.

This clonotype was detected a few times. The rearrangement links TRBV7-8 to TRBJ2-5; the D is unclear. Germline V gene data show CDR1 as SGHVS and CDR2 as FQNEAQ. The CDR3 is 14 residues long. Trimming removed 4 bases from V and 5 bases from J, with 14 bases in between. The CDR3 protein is CASSSTSREETQYF. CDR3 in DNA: TGTGCCAGCAGCTCCACTTCCCGTGAGGAGACCCAGTACTTC.

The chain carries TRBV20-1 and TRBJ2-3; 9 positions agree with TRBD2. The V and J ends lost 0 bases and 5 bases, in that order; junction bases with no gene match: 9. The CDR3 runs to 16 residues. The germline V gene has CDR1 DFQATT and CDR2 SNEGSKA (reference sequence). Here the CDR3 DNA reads TGCAGTGCTAGAGATCCCCGTGGTAGCGGGAGAGATACGCAGTATTTT. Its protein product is CSARDPRGSGRDTQYF.

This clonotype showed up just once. The DNA of the CDR3 is TGTGCCACCTCGTTAGCGCCCAGCACAGATACGCAGTATTTT. The encoded protein is CATSLAPSTDTQYF. This sequence joins TRBV19 and TRBJ2-3; D is perhaps TRBD2 (5 bases). V shed 10 bases and J shed 0 bases, with 14 bases lying between them. The germline gives CDR1 LNHDA, CDR2 SQIVND (reference sequence). This CDR3 has 14 amino acids.

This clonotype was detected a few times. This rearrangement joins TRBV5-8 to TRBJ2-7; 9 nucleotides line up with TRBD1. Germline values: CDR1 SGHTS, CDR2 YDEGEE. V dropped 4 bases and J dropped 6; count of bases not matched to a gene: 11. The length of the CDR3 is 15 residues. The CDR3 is CASSQLGQGLGEQYF. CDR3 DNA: TGTGCCAGCAGCCAACTGGGACAGGGTTTGGGCGAGCAGTACTTC.

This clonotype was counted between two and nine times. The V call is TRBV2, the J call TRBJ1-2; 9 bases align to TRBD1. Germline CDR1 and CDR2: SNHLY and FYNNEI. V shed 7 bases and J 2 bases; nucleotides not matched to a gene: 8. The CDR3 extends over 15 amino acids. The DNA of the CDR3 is TGTGCCAGCACAGATCCGGGACAGGGAAACTATGGCTACACCTTC. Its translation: CASTDPGQGNYGYTF.

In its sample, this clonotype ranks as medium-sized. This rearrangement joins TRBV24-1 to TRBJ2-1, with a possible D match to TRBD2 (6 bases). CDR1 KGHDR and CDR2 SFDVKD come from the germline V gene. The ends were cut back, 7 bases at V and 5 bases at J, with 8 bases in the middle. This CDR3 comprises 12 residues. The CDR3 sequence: CATSTSNNEQFF. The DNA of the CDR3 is TGTGCCACCAGCACTAGCAACAATGAGCAGTTCTTC.

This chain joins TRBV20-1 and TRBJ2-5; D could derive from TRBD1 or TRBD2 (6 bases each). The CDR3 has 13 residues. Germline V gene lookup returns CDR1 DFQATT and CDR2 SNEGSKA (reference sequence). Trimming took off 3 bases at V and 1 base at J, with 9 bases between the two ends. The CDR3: CSARKGGQETQYF. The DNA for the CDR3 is TGCAGTGCTAGGAAGGGGGGCCAAGAGACCCAGTACTTC.